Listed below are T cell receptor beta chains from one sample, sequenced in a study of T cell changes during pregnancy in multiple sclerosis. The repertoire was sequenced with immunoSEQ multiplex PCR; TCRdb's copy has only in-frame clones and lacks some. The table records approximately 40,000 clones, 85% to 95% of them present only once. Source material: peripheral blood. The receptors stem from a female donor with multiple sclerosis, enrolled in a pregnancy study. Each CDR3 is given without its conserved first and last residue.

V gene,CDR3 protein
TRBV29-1,SVGGGSVEQY
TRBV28,ASSRLLREAF
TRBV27,ASSLEAGRADTQY
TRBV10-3,AITNTGTANYGYT
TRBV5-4,ASSAGLESGYEQY
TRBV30,AWRVLENTEAF
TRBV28,ASSSPSLAGGPNEQY
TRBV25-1,ASSDYLTSGKNEQF
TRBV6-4,ASSPGGMYGYT
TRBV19,ASSLQEKAGELF
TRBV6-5,ASSYRGRPTVTEAF
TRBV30,AWSAPRTSGSVTGELF
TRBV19,ASSISIGNTIY
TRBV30,AWGQLRSYEQY
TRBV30,AWSLGAKNIQY
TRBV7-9,ASSSSPRGARGYT
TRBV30,AWSVIAGDADTQY
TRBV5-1,ASRPSGLSYEQY
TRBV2,ATGGSPYEQY
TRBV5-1,ASHIAESTDTQY
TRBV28,ASSLLQGYTEAF
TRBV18,ASSPPGLAGDEQY
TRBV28,ASTPQGGALNSNQPQH
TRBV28,ASSPRTHNQPQH
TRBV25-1,ASSESRGGRNEKLF
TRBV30,AWYRDRAFGDYGYT
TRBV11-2,ASSLERGEQY
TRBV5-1,ASRIGSANTEAF
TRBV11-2,ASSLDSGKSSYEQY
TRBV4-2,ASSQGGDYYGYT
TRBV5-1,ASSFGTSGNEETQY
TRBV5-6,ASSLVTAAKNIQY
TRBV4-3,ASSQGKGAYEQY
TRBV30,AWSVRPLVSSEQY
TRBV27,ASSWAADNEQF
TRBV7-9,ASSLVSGSVGEQY
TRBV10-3,AISDATLLQETQY
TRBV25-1,ASSEYGVPYEQY
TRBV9,ASSRLAGSSYNEQF
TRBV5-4,ASSAGARTDTQY
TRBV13,ASSPYSSGHHTDTQY
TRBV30,AWSSDSPSGNTIY
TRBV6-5,ASSYATGLAGAQF
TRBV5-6,ASSLSSGTLSYEQY
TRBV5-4,ASSLKIADTQY
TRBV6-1,ASRPPPSGRWF
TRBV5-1,ASSPFRPGELF
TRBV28,ASYPPPWTGQY
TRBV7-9,ASSLSPDVYNEQF
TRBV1,TSSLKQVNEKLF
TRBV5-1,ASSLGGAGTEAF
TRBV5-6,ASSLVLAGAKSLDTQY
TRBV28,ASSLQADEAF
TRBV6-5,ASSYGSTRGSDEQF
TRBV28,ASSFTRSAF
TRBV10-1,ASRSLPGAKMNTEAF
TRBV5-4,ASSLELGNEQF
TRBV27,ASSWRTRGTEAF
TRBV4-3,ASSQWTGNNNQPQH